The 14 T cell receptor beta chains below were found in one sample sequenced in a study of cytomegalovirus exposure and HLA in healthy donors. It was with 60 Vbeta and 13 Jbeta primers that the PCR ran. The protocol was immunoSEQ multiplex PCR, while the TCRdb copy is restricted to in-frame clones and leaves out a portion. There are roughly 150,000 clones in the sample; roughly three quarters occur only once, and under 5.5% lies in the top ten. Sequencing input: PBMCs. These receptors originate from a young man in good health and CMV-seropositive.

This clone came up once. J is TRBJ1-6 and V is TRBV4-1; tentative D call: TRBD1 (5 bases). Germline V lookup: CDR1 MGHRA, CDR2 YSYEKL. The CDR3 extends over 16 amino acids. V lost 4 bases and J lost 1, with 11 bases in between. DNA for the CDR3: TGCGCCAGCAGCCCACTCAGGGATTCCTATAATTCACCCCTCCACTTT. Protein: CASSPLRDSYNSPLHF.

This chain uses TRBV19 with TRBJ1-1; D is ambiguous. The ends were cut back, 3 bases at V and 3 bases at J, with 8 bases in the middle. The CDR3 length is 13 residues. CDR1 LNHDA and CDR2 SQIVND come from the germline V gene (reference sequence). The CDR3 loop is CASSIARDTEAFF. CDR3 sequence (DNA): TGTGCCAGTAGTATCGCGAGGGACACTGAAGCTTTCTTT.

The gene calls are TRBV15 and TRBJ2-1; 8 positions agree with TRBD2. V dropped 1 base and J dropped 7; count of bases not matched to a gene: 6. The length of the CDR3 is 15 residues. CDR1 LNHNV and CDR2 YYDKDF come from the germline V gene (reference sequence). CDR3 in amino acids: CATSRAGGILNEQFF. As DNA, the CDR3 is TGTGCCACCAGCAGAGCGGGAGGGATATTGAATGAGCAGTTCTTC.

The V gene is TRBV13, the J gene TRBJ1-4; 8 bases line up with TRBD1. The length of the CDR3 is 15 residues. Per germline, CDR1 PRHDT and CDR2 FYEKMQ (reference sequence). V was pared by 4 bases and J by 10 bases, with 11 bases of the junction left unmatched. CDR3 nucleotide sequence: TGTGCCAGCAGCTCCCGACAGGGGCTAACGGGAAAACTGTTTTTT. Residues: CASSSRQGLTGKLFF. Complete variable domain (other parts from reference TRBV13 and TRBJ1-4): AAGVIQSPRHLIKEKRETATLKCYPIPRHDTVYWYQQGPGQDPQFLISFYEKMQSDKGSIPDRFSAQQFSDYHSELNMSSLELGDSALYFCASSSRQGLTGKLFFGSGTQLSVL.

The chain uses TRBV6-1 and TRBJ1-1; 7 nucleotides align to TRBD1. The CDR3 covers 13 residues. The germline V gene has CDR1 MNHNS and CDR2 SASEGT. J gave up 4 bases and V 6 bases, and 5 bases lay outside the gene matches. CDR3 bases: TGTGCCAGCAGGGACGGGACAGTCACTGAAGCTTTCTTT. It specifies CASRDGTVTEAFF.

J is TRBJ1-1 and V is TRBV5-1; D is undetermined. V lost 1 base and J lost 0, with 10 bases in between. The CDR3 length is 15 residues. The germline gives CDR1 SGHRS, CDR2 YFSETQ. CDR3 sequence (DNA): TGCGCCAGCAGCTTGTTGTACAGCATGAACACTGAAGCTTTCTTT. As protein: CASSLLYSMNTEAFF. The full variable domain, rest sourced from reference TRBV5-1 and TRBJ1-1, is KAGVTQTPRYLIKTRGQQVTLSCSPISGHRSVSWYQQTPGQGLQFLFEYFSETQRNKGNFPGRFSGRQFSNSRSEMNVSTLELGDSALYLCASSLLYSMNTEAFFGQGTRLTVV.

The chain couples TRBV7-2 to TRBJ1-1; TRBD1 matches at 12 bases. V was clipped by 5 bases and J by 8 bases; unmatched bases: 12. Looked up from germline, CDR1 is SGHTA and CDR2 is FQGNSA. The CDR3 is 16 amino acids. CDR3 sequence reads: CASSTSGTGGSNEAFF. CDR3 in DNA: TGTGCCAGCAGCACCTCCGGGACAGGGGGCTCAAACGAAGCTTTCTTT.

The chain joins TRBV5-1 to TRBJ2-5, with D perhaps TRBD1 (5 bases). V was cut by 0 bases and J by 4 bases, with 10 bases left in between. Germline values: CDR1 SGHRS, CDR2 YFSETQ. This CDR3 is built from 14 residues. Written as DNA, the CDR3 is TGCGCCAGCAGCTTGGAGGGGCGGCGAGAGACCCAGTACTTC. The encoded protein is CASSLEGRRETQYF.

The rearrangement links TRBV14 to TRBJ1-1; TRBD1 agrees at 8 bases. Germline V gene data show CDR1 as SGHDN and CDR2 as FVKESK. V was pared by 2 bases and J by 5 bases, with 7 bases of the junction left unmatched. This CDR3 contains 15 residues. CDR3 DNA: TGTGCCAGCAGCCAAATCAGGGGGCGCGGGACTGAAGCTTTCTTT. Translated: CASSQIRGRGTEAFF.

About this clone: This sample also contains other DNA sequences that code for the same CDR3. The chain employs TRBV5-1 and TRBJ2-2; TRBD1 matches 8 bases. Trimming at V came to 3 bases and at J to 1 base, leaving 2 bases not matched to a gene. CDR1 and CDR2 (germline): SGHRS, YFSETQ. The CDR3 sequence is 15 residues long. The CDR3 spells CASSSGTGNTGELFF. CDR3 nucleotides: TGCGCCAGCAGCTCGGGGACAGGGAACACCGGGGAGCTGTTTTTT.

The genes are TRBV4-2 and TRBJ1-4; possibly TRBD1 for D (6 bases). Germline lookup yields CDR1 LGHNA and CDR2 YNFKEQ. The V end lost 0 bases, the J end lost 5 bases, and 10 bases lay between the germline ends. This CDR3 comprises 15 residues. CDR3 DNA sequence: TGTGCCAGCAGCCAAGATAGGGGGGGGAATGAAAAACTGTTTTTT. Encoded protein: CASSQDRGGNEKLFF.

The chain uses TRBV5-1 and TRBJ2-3, with D possibly being TRBD2 (5 bases). The CDR3 length is 15 residues. V lost 1 base and J lost 5, with 14 bases in between. Per the germline V gene, CDR1 is SGHRS and CDR2 is YFSETQ. The CDR3, as DNA: TGCGCCAGCAGCTTGACAAGTGGACGGGAAGATACGCAGTATTTT. This translates into CASSLTSGREDTQYF.

This CDR3 reads CASSLGTGNQPQHF. CDR3 DNA: TGCGCCAGCAGCTTAGGGACAGGAAATCAGCCCCAGCATTTT. The V gene is TRBV5-1, the J gene TRBJ1-5; 8 nucleotides agree with TRBD1. This CDR3 spans 14 amino acids. Germline V gives CDR1 SGHRS, CDR2 YFSETQ. Trimming cost V 2 bases and J 4 bases; bases outside gene matches: 2.

The J gene is TRBJ2-7, the V gene TRBV10-2; no definite D call. The CDR3 is 16 residues long. CDR1 and CDR2 (germline): WSHSY, SAAADI. Trimming took off 2 bases at V and 1 base at J, with 15 bases between the two ends. The CDR3 DNA reads TGCGCCAGCAGTGAGAGGATTTTGACGGGTTCCTACGAGCAGTACGTC. It encodes CASSERILTGSYEQYV.